Below, one TCR beta chain is given with its context. Its antigen is undetermined. All sequencing subjects had displayed CD8+CD57+ cell expansion on flow cytometry. Patient blood was sampled before any therapy had been received. The use of genomic DNA as template underpinned the TCR beta VDJ and CDR3 profiling. Using its own MiXCR run on the reads, TCRdb lists one record per CDR3 protein. The sample contains 160,000 or so distinct CDR3 sequences, around 47% of which appear only once. This sample is part of a study of CD8+CD57+ T cells in acquired aplastic anemia. Broader study findings: Patients had approximately 30 CD8+ CDR3 sequences in common with controls (the shared set). The study found no significant CD8+ Simpson's diversity difference between patients and controls.

The receptor was isolated from a human donor with aplastic anemia. Sequencing input: sorted CD4+, CD8+, or CD8+CD57+ T cells (not recorded which) from PBMCs.

CDR3 nucleotide sequence: TGTGCCAGCAGCTTAGCGCCGGTAGCGGGGGATACGCAGTATTTT. This sequence encodes CASSLAPVAGDTQYF. The chain is built from TRBV7-2 and TRBJ2-3; 8 bases align to TRBD2. Trimming took 0 bases from V and 6 from J; bases not matched to a gene: 5. Germline V gives CDR1 SGHTA, CDR2 FQGNSA. CDR3 length: 15 amino acids.